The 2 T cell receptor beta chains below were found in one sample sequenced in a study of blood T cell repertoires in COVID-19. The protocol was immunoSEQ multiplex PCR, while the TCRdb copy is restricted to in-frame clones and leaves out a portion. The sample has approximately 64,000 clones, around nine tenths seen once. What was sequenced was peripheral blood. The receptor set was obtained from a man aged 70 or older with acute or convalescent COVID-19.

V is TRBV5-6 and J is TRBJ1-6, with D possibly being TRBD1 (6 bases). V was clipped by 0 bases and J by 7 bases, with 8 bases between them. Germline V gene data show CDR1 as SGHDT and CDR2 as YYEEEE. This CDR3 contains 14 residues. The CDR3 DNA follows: TGTGCCAGCAGCTTGGGGCAGGGGAATTCACCCCTCCACTTT. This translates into CASSLGQGNSPLHF.

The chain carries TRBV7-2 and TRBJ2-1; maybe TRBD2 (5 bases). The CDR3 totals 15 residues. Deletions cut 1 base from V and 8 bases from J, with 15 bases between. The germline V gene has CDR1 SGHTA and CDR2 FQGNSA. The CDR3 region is CASSLGAAGLHEQFF. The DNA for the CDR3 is TGTGCCAGCAGCTTAGGGGCCGCGGGCCTACATGAGCAGTTCTTC.